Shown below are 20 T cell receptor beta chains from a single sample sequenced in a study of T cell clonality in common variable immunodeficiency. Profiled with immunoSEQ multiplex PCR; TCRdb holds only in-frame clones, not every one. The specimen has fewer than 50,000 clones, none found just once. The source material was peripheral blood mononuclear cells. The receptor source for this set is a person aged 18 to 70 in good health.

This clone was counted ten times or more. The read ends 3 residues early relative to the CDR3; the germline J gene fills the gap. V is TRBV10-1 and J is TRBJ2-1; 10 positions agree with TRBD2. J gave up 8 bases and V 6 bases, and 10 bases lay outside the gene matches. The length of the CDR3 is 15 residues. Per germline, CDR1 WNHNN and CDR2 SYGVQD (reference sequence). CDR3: CASRGYSGGADEQFF. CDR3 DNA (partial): TGCGCCAGCAGGGGGTACAGCGGGGGGGCCGATGAG.

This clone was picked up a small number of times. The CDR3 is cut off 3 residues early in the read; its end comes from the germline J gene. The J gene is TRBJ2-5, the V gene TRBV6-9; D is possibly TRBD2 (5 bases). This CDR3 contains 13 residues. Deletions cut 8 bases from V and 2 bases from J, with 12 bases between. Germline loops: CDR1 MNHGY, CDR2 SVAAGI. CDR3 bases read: TGTGCCAGCTCACGGACTCCTCAAGAGACC. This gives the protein CASSRTPQET. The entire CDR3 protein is CASSRTPQETQYF.

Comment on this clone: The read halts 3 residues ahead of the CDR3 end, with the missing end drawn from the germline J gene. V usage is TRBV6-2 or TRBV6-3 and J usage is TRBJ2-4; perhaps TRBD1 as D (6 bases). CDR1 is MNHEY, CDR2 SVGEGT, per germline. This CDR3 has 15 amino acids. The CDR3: CASSYSSEAGDGQYF. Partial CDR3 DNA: TGTGCCAGCAGTTACTCGTCTGAGGCAGGGGATGGT.

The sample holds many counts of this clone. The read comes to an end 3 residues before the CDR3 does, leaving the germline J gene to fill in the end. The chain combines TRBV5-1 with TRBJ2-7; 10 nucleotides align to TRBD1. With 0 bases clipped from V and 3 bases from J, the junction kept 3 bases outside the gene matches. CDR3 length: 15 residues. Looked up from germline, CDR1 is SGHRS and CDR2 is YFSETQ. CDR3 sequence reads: CASSLEGDRGYEQYF. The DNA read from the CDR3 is TGCGCCAGCAGCTTGGAGGGGGACAGGGGCTACGAG. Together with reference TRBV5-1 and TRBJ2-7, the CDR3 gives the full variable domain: KAGVTQTPRYLIKTRGQQVTLSCSPISGHRSVSWYQQTPGQGLQFLFEYFSETQRNKGNFPGRFSGRQFSNSRSEMNVSTLELGDSALYLCASSLEGDRGYEQYFGPGTRLTVT.

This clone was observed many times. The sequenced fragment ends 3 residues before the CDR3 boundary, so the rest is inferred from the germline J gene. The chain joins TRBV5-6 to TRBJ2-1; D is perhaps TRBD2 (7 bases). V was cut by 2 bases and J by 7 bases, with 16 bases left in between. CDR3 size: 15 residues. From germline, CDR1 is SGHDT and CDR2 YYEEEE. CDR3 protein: CASSLQGRTRNEQFF. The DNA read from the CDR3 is TGTGCCAGCAGCTTACAGGGACGGACTAGGAATGAG. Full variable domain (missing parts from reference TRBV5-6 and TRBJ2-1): DAGVTQSPTHLIKTRGQQVTLRCSPKSGHDTVSWYQQALGQGPQFIFQYYEEEERQRGNFPDRFSGHQFPNYSSELNVNALLLGDSALYLCASSLQGRTRNEQFFGPGTRLTVL.

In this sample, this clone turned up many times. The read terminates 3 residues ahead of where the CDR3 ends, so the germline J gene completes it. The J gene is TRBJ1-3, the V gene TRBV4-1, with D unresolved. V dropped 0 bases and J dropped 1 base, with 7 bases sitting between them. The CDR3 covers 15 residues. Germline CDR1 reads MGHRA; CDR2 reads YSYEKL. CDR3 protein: CASSQESGSGNTIYF. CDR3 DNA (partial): TGCGCCAGCAGCCAAGAATCGGGGTCTGGAAACACC.

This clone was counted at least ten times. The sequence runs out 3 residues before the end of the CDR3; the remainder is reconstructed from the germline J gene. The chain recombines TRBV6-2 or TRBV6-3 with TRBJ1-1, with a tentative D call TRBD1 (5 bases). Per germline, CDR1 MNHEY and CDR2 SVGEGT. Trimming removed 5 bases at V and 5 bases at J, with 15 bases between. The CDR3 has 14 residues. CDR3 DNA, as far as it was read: TGTGCCAGCAGTGCCCCCCCTGGGGGGACTGAA. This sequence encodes CASSAPPGGTE. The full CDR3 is CASSAPPGGTEAFF.

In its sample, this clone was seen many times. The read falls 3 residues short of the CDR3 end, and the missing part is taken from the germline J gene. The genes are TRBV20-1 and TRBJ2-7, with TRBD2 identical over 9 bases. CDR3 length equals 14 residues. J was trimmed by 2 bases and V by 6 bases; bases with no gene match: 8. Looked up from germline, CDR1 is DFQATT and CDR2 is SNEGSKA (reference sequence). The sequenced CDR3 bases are TGCAGTGCAAATCTAGCGGGGAATACCTACGAG. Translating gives CSANLAGNTYE. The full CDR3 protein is CSANLAGNTYEQYF.

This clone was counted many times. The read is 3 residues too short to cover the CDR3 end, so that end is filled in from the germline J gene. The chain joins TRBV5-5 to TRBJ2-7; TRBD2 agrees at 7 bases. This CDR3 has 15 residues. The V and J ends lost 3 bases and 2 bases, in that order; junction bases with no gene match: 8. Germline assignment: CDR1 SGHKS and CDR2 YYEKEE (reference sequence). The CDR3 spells CASSSFASGTYEQYF. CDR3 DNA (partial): TGTGCCAGCAGCTCATTTGCTAGCGGTACCTACGAG.

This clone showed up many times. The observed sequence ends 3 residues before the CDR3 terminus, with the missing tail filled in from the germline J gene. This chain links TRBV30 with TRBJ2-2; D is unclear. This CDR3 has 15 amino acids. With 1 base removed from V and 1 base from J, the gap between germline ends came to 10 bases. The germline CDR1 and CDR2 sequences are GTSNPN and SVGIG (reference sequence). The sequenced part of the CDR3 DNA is TGTGCCTGGAGTGCTGGCGGATTGAACACCGGGGAG. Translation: CAWSAGGLNTGE. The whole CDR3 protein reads CAWSAGGLNTGELFF.

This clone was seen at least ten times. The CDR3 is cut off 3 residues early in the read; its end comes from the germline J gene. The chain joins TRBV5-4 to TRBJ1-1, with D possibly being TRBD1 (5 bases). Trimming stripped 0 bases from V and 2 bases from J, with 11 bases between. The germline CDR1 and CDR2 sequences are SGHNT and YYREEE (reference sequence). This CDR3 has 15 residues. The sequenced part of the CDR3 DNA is TGTGCCAGCAGCTTGGTGCAGGGTGGTAACACTGAA. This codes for CASSLVQGGNTE. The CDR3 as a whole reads CASSLVQGGNTEAFF.

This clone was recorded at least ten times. The CDR3: CASSESLLDRSSGNTIYF. The DNA read from the CDR3 is TGTGCCAGCAGTGAAAGTTTGTTAGACAGGAGCTCTGGAAACACC. The V and J genes are TRBV6-1 and TRBJ1-3, with D possibly TRBD1 on 6 matching bases. The read ends 3 residues before the CDR3 terminus; that terminus is restored from the germline J gene. Germline V gene data show CDR1 as MNHNS and CDR2 as SASEGT. V shed 2 bases and J shed 0 bases, with 17 bases lying between them. The CDR3 covers 18 residues.

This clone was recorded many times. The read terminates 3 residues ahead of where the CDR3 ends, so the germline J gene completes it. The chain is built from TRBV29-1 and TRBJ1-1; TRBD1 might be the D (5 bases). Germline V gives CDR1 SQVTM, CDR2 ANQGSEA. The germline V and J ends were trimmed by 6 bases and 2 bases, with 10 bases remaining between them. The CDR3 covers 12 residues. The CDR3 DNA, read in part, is TGCAGCGTGGACAAAAGTAACACTGAA. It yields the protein CSVDKSNTE. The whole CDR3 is CSVDKSNTEAFF. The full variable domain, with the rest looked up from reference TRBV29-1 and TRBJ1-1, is SAVISQKPSRDICQRGTSLTIQCQVDSQVTMMFWYRQQPGQSLTLIATANQGSEATYESGFVIDKFPISRPNLTFSTLTVSNMSPEDSSIYLCSVDKSNTEAFFGQGTRLTVV.

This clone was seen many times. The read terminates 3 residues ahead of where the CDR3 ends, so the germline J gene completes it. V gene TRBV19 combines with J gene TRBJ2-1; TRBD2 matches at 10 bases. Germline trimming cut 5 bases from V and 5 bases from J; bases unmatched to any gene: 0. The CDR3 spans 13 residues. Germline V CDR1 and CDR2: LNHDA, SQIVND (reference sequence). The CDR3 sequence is CASSGTSDNEQFF. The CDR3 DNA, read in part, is TGTGCCAGTAGTGGGACTAGCGACAATGAG.

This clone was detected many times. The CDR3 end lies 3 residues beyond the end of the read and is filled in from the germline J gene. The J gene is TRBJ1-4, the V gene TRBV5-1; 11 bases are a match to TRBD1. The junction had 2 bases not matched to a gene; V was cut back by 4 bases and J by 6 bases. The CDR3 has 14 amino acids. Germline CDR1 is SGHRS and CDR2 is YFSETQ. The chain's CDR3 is CASSRTGGDEKLFF. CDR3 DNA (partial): TGCGCCAGCAGCCGGACAGGGGGCGATGAAAAA.

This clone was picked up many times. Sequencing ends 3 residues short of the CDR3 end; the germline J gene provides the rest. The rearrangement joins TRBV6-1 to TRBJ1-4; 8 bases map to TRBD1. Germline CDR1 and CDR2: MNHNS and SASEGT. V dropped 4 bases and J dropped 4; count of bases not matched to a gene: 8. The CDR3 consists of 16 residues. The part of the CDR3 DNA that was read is TGTGCCAGCAGTGGGGCAGGGGGCCCGTTTAATGAAAAA. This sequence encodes CASSGAGGPFNEK. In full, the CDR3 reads CASSGAGGPFNEKLFF.

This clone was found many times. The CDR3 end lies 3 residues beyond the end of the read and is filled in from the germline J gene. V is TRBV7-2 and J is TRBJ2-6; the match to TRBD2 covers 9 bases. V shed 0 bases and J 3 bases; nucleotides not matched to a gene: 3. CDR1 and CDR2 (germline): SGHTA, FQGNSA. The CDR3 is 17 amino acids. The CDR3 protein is CASSLALSGGGANVLTF. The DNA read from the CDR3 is TGTGCCAGCAGCTTAGCGCTTAGCGGGGGTGGGGCCAACGTC.

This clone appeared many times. The CDR3 bases that were read are TGTGCCAGCTCACCACGAGAACAGGGCTATGGC. Its protein product is CASSPREQGYG. The entire CDR3 protein is CASSPREQGYGYTF. The chain is built from TRBV18 and TRBJ1-2; a possible D gene is TRBD1 (6 bases). The read terminates 3 residues before the CDR3 end, so the remaining end is supplied by the germline J gene. CDR3 size: 14 residues. CDR1 is KGHSH and CDR2 is LQKENI in the germline V gene. Trimming cost V 1 base and J 4 bases, with 10 bases left between them.

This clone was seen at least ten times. CDR3 region: CASSLSPAYEQYF. CDR3 DNA, as far as it was read: TGCGCCAGCAGCCTTAGTCCTGCCTACGAG. The rearrangement links TRBV5-1 to TRBJ2-7; no clear D. Read coverage stops 3 residues before the CDR3 terminus; the germline J gene supplies the remainder. The CDR3 totals 13 residues. Germline CDR1 reads SGHRS; CDR2 reads YFSETQ. Trimming stripped 4 bases from V and 2 bases from J, with 10 bases between.

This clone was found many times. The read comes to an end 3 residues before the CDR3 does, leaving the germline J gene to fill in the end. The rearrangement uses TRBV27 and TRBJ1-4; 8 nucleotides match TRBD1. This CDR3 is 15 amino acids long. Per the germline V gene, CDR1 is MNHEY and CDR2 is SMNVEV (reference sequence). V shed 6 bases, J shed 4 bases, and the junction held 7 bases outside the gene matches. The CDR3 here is CASRTTGGFNEKLFF. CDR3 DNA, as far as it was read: TGTGCCAGCAGGACCACAGGGGGTTTTAATGAAAAA.